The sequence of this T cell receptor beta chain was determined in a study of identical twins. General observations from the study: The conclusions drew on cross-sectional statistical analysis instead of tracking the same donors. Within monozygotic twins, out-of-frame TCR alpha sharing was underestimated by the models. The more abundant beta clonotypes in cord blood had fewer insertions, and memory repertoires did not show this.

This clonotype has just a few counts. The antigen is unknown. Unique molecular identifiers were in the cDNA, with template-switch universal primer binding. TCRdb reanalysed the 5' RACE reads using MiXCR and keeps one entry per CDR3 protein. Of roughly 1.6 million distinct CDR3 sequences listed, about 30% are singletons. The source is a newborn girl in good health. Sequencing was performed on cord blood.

For the CDR3, the DNA is TGTGCCAGCAGCAGGGCACAGACTAGCGGGAGTAATTACGAGCAGTACTTC. Translating it yields CASSRAQTSGSNYEQYF. The rearrangement joins TRBV12-3 or TRBV12-4 to TRBJ2-7; 12 bases match TRBD2. After removal of 6 bases from V and 4 bases from J, the junction contained 13 bases not matched to a gene. The CDR3 covers 17 residues.